Presented here are 17 T cell receptor beta chains from one specimen sequenced in a study of blood T cells in healthy people across ages. Using a J-beta primer mix together with a sample-barcoded 5' primer, a second PCR was run for roughly 7 to 12 cycles. In TCRdb, the 5' RACE reads were re-called with MiXCR into one record per CDR3 protein. The profile covers 550,000 to 800,000 distinct CDR3 sequences, with roughly 20% appearing a single time and roughly 3.6% taken by the ten largest. The sequencing sample was made of blood. The receptors originated from a man aged 70 or older in good health.

This clonotype has only a few counts. The V and J genes are TRBV5-1 and TRBJ2-4; TRBD1 is a possible D gene (6 bases). V gave up 0 bases and J gave up 3 bases, with 13 bases separating them. Germline V CDR1 and CDR2: SGHRS, YFSETQ. The length of the CDR3 is 16 residues. CDR3 sequence: CASSLASDSHKNIQYF. CDR3 in DNA: TGCGCCAGCAGCTTGGCCTCGGACAGCCACAAAAACATTCAGTACTTC. The variable domain in full, completed from reference TRBV5-1 and TRBJ2-4, reads KAGVTQTPRYLIKTRGQQVTLSCSPISGHRSVSWYQQTPGQGLQFLFEYFSETQRNKGNFPGRFSGRQFSNSRSEMNVSTLELGDSALYLCASSLASDSHKNIQYFGAGTRLSVL.

This clonotype was counted many times. A read error may produce the germline difference seen at one junction end. V is TRBV29-1 and J is TRBJ2-7; 9 bases align to TRBD1. The germline gives CDR1 SQVTM, CDR2 ANQGSEA. The CDR3 length is 14 residues. CDR3 region: CSVEDRGESYEQYF. The CDR3 bases are TGCAGCGTCGAAGACAGGGGGGAGTCCTACGAGCAGTACTTC.

The rearrangement uses TRBV10-3 and TRBJ2-7; TRBD2 is a possible D gene (6 bases). The V gene lost 8 bases and the J gene lost 2 bases, with 10 bases spanning the gap. The CDR3 is made up of 12 amino acids. The germline V gene has CDR1 ENHRY and CDR2 SYGVKD. CDR3: CAIGTATYEQYF. CDR3 DNA: TGTGCCATCGGGACTGCTACCTACGAGCAGTACTTC.

This clonotype was observed a handful of times. V gene TRBV5-1 combines with J gene TRBJ2-1; possible D gene TRBD2, 5 bases. V was shortened by 6 bases and J by 10 bases, with 20 bases between the two germline ends. Germline CDR1 SGHRS, CDR2 YFSETQ. The CDR3 consists of 14 residues. Written as DNA, the CDR3 is TGCGCCAGCACAGAGGGCCCAAGTTTGCGCGAGCAGTTCTTC. Translated: CASTEGPSLREQFF.

This clonotype was detected only a few times. An end of the junction differs from the germline gene, which may be a read error. The rearrangement uses TRBV5-1 and TRBJ2-2, with 8 bases identical to TRBD1. This CDR3 is 14 amino acids long. Germline lookup yields CDR1 SGHRS and CDR2 YFSETQ. For the CDR3, the DNA is TGCGCCGGCAGCTTCGGACAGGGTTCCGGGGAGCTGTTTTTT. The encoded protein is CAGSFGQGSGELFF.

This clonotype was counted only a few times. The junction shows a germline mismatch at one end, possibly a read error. V is TRBV25-1 and J is TRBJ2-2; 7 bases match TRBD2. Germline values: CDR1 MGHDK, CDR2 SYGVNS. This CDR3 comprises 14 residues. The CDR3: CAGSWGGTTGELFF. The CDR3 DNA sequence: TGTGCCGGCAGTTGGGGGGGTACCACCGGGGAGCTGTTTTTT.

This clonotype was counted only a few times. CDR3 protein: CSATQGAGAMVETQYF. The CDR3 coding sequence is TGCAGTGCTACACAGGGGGCAGGGGCGATGGTAGAGACCCAGTACTTC. The chain carries TRBV20-1 and TRBJ2-5; 9 bases map to TRBD1. Trimming took 4 bases from V and 4 from J; bases not matched to a gene: 13. Germline values: CDR1 DFQATT, CDR2 SNEGSKA (reference sequence). CDR3 length: 16 residues.

V usage is TRBV24-1 and J usage is TRBJ2-3; the D gene is possibly TRBD2 (5 bases). Germline CDR1 is KGHDR and CDR2 is SFDVKD. The germline V and J ends were trimmed by 0 bases and 6 bases, with 6 bases remaining between them. This CDR3 has 13 amino acids. CDR3 DNA sequence: TGTGCCACCAGTGATTTGGAGGGCGATACGCAGTATTTT. Its protein product is CATSDLEGDTQYF.

This clonotype was counted between two and nine times. This chain links TRBV24-1 with TRBJ2-5, with TRBD2 identical over 8 bases. The junction had 5 bases not matched to a gene; V was cut back by 5 bases and J by 4 bases. The CDR3 spans 14 residues. Per germline, CDR1 KGHDR and CDR2 SFDVKD. DNA for the CDR3: TGTGCCACCAGTGTGCGCGGGGGGAGAGAGACCCAGTACTTC. Its protein product is CATSVRGGRETQYF.

This clonotype was detected a few times. This chain connects TRBV3-1 to TRBJ2-1, with D hard to call. The CDR3 contains 14 residues. The ends were cut back, 7 bases at V and 7 bases at J, with 17 bases in the middle. CDR1 and CDR2 from the germline V gene are LGHDT and YNNKEL (reference sequence). CDR3: CASIGPGWKNEQFF. DNA for the CDR3: TGTGCCAGCATAGGACCTGGGTGGAAGAATGAGCAGTTCTTC.

The rearrangement links TRBV29-1 to TRBJ1-1; D remains ambiguous. Germline V gene sequence: CDR1 SQVTM, CDR2 ANQGSEA. The germline V and J ends were trimmed by 5 bases and 3 bases, with 7 bases remaining between them. The CDR3 sequence is 11 residues long. The CDR3 is CSVLVDTEAFF. The CDR3 DNA reads as TGCAGCGTTTTAGTGGACACTGAAGCTTTCTTT.

This clonotype came up a few times. The chain couples TRBV2 to TRBJ2-5; D remains unclear. Germline V gives CDR1 SNHLY, CDR2 FYNNEI. The CDR3 contains 12 residues. The V and J ends lost 7 bases and 4 bases respectively, with 10 bases between them. The CDR3 nucleotides read TGTGCCAGCAAAGGGATAGGAGAGACCCAGTACTTC. The encoded protein is CASKGIGETQYF.

This clonotype was picked up many times. The V and J genes are TRBV6-2 or TRBV6-3 and TRBJ1-5; 10 nucleotides align to TRBD1. The CDR3 is made up of 15 amino acids. Trimming at V came to 6 bases and at J to 0 bases, leaving 2 bases not matched to a gene. Germline V gives CDR1 MNHEY, CDR2 SVGEGT. CDR3 region: CASRDRGISNQPQHF. The CDR3 DNA sequence: TGTGCCAGCAGGGACAGGGGGATTAGCAATCAGCCCCAGCATTTT.

This clonotype was seen only a few times. V gene TRBV5-5 combines with J gene TRBJ2-6; D is undetermined. Germline lookup yields CDR1 SGHKS and CDR2 YYEKEE (reference sequence). CDR3 length equals 15 residues. Trimming shortened V by 5 bases and J by 0 bases, and 9 bases separated the two germline ends. The CDR3 bases are TGTGCCAGCAGGGCAGCTCTCTCTGGGGCCAACGTCCTGACTTTC. Protein product: CASRAALSGANVLTF. Full variable domain (outside the CDR3, taken from reference TRBV5-5 and TRBJ2-6): DAGVTQSPTHLIKTRGQQVTLRCSPISGHKSVSWYQQVLGQGPQFIFQYYEKEERGRGNFPDRFSARQFPNYSSELNVNALLLGDSALYLCASRAALSGANVLTFGAGSRLTVL.

The J gene is TRBJ2-3, the V gene TRBV9; D may be TRBD1 (5 bases). CDR3 length equals 16 residues. The V end lost 3 bases, the J end lost 0 bases, and 14 bases lay between the germline ends. CDR1 SGDLS and CDR2 YYNGEE come from the germline V gene. The CDR3 region is CASSGTGEDSTDTQYF. The CDR3 DNA reads as TGTGCCAGCAGCGGTACAGGAGAAGACAGCACAGATACGCAGTATTTT.

The table lists this clonotype with a few counts. The chain carries TRBV6-2 or TRBV6-3 and TRBJ2-2; the match to TRBD1 covers 12 bases. Germline CDR1 and CDR2: MNHEY and SVGEGT. This CDR3 contains 15 residues. V lost 10 bases to trimming and J lost 4 bases; unmatched junction nucleotides: 7. In DNA form, the CDR3 reads TGTGCCATCTCAGCGGGACAGGGGGCCACCGGGGAGCTGTTTTTT. It is translated as CAISAGQGATGELFF.

The rearrangement joins TRBV6-2 or TRBV6-3 to TRBJ2-1, with 10 positions matching TRBD2. The CDR3 has 16 amino acids. After removal of 7 bases from V and 5 bases from J, the junction contained 11 bases not matched to a gene. Germline-derived CDR1 and CDR2 are MNHEY and SVGEGT. The DNA for the CDR3 is TGTGCCAGCACTTCGGCTAGCGGGAGCGTTGACAATGAGCAGTTCTTC. Protein sequence: CASTSASGSVDNEQFF.